The source of this T cell receptor beta chain is a study of shared clonotypes between healthy human individuals (TCRdb year 2020). In terms of the full investigation: The cohort included three men and a couple of women between 18 and 49 years of age. Per donor, three plates each were used for CD4 naive and CD4 memory, two for CD8 naive, and one for CD8 memory. To estimate repertoire size and how much clonotypes are shared between individuals, the study performed deep sequencing of blood TCR repertoires from roughly five healthy adults. To increase sequencing depth and limit assay-specific biases, different laboratories used diverse techniques to prepare libraries and sequence TCR repertoires. Leukapheresis yielded between about 0.85 and 9 billion PBMCs per donor. What the authors observed across the whole study: Naive subsets generally had larger estimated clonotype richness than memory subsets did. Sharing across four donors was observed for approximately 5% of naive CD4, around 3.5% of naive CD8, roughly 2.3% of memory CD4, and around 0.44% of memory CD8 clonotypes. Sampling was limited to blood, and TCR repertoires in tissue likely differ from TCR repertoires in blood. Because the study included a small number of donors, the genetic and exposure-history diversity represented was limited. Based on pairwise subsampling, the degree of clonotype sharing among donors was expected to be affected by sequencing depth. Compared with non-shared clonotypes, the clonotypes found in all four sorted-subset donors had higher generation probabilities. Incomplete sequencing was indicated by rarefaction of sorted-subset datasets, despite the large sequencing depth.

Using the deep immunoSEQ assay, TCR CDR3 regions were amplified from genomic DNA by multiplex PCR. Extracted genomic DNA from each cell subset was spread evenly across all wells of several immunoSEQ 96-well plates, with each plate serving as a replicate. For sorted subsets, each replicate PCR was loaded with about 0.2 ug genomic DNA, equivalent to approximately 33,000 T cell genomes. Purified libraries were measured with a Qubit 3.0 fluorometer, size-checked on a Bioanalyzer 2100, and measured again with the KAPA Library Quantification kit. Every immunoSEQ 96-well plate was sequenced on a separate single-read 150-cycle Illumina NextSeq 550 flow cell. Per the authors' processing: Because only junctional sequences without quality scores were contained in the immunoSEQ output, filtering matching that applied to full-length reads could not be performed. Sequences were annotated with PyIR, a Python wrapper for IgBLAST v1.9, and V/J genes and CDR3 were assigned using IMGT germline references. Reads were removed for weak V/J assignments (E-value above 1e-6), missing CDR3, stop codons, out-of-frame junctions, or ambiguous translated residues. V3J clonotypes were defined as sequences sharing the same inferred V gene, J gene, and CDR3 amino acid sequence. To compute the percentage overlap between repertoires, the number of shared unique clonotypes was divided by the size of the smaller repertoire. Repertoire richness was assessed with RTK rarefaction, the Chao1 estimator, and Recon v2.1 estimates of unobserved clonotypes. Generation probabilities for all TCRbeta clonotypes obtained by the gDNA method from a few donors were computed using OLGA. Held by TCRdb, this immuneACCESS table contains in-frame sequences only and omits some clones. Under half of the omission traces to an unresolved V gene where checked; the cause of the rest is unknown. That table supplies the V and J calls and clone size; D and trimming were determined from the DNA. This sample comprises about 1.5 million clones, around 98% of them detected only once. Less than 0.55% of the sample is taken by the ten largest.

For this clone: Its antigen remains undetermined. No base quality values were provided; no much bigger clone lies one nucleotide off.

Donors were healthy HIV-negative adults with no recently reported acute infections or vaccinations. Every donor was a Caucasian adult living in Nashville, Tennessee, USA. CD4+ T cells were enriched by magnetic negative selection, after which naive cells were positively selected on CD45RA and the negative fraction was taken as the memory subset. Blood was collected by leukapheresis, and PBMCs were isolated by Ficoll-Histopaque density gradient centrifugation and then cryopreserved in liquid nitrogen vapor phase. Analytical flow cytometry was used to check the purity and quantity of each magnetically sorted T cell population. Genomic DNA was isolated from each sorted fraction and quantified by UV absorbance on a Nanodrop 2000c. This TCR derives from a man younger than 45 in good health. Material for sequencing was naive CD4+ T cells sorted from blood. Interpreted using the paper, the cell subset or site label stands for: CD45RA+ positively selected.

The sequenced DNA is TGTGCCAGTAGTATACCGTACCCGCCTTCGGGGGCGAGGAGGGATGAGCAGTTCTTC. The translation is CASSIPYPPSGARRDEQFF. The chain employs TRBV19 and TRBJ2-1; the D call is possibly TRBD1 or TRBD2, each sharing 6 bases. According to the germline V gene (reference sequence), CDR1 reads LNHDA and CDR2 reads SQIVND. The cysteine opens and the phenylalanine closes a CDR3 of 19 amino acids. Just the 57-base CDR3 DNA is kept, in frame starting at base 1. Deletion took 2 bases off V and 8 bases off J, with a span of 28 bases between the germline ends.